The clone carrying this T cell receptor beta chain was detected ten times or more. Each TCR cDNA molecule carried a unique molecular identifier. TCRdb reanalysed the 5' RACE reads using MiXCR and keeps one entry per CDR3 protein. The sample consists of around 23,000 distinct CDR3 sequences, less than 3.5% of them appearing once. This specimen comes from a study of spatial heterogeneity in lung cancer. Whole-study context: Fewer alpha-chain than beta-chain sequences were consistently detected.

Time point described: sample taken at primary tumor resection. TCRs were sequenced from unsorted whole RNA of tumor, nontumor lung or PBMC. The CDR3 sequence is 16 residues long. Germline V lookup: CDR1 SGHTA, CDR2 FQGTGA. V lost 2 bases, J lost 4 bases, and 15 bases lay in between. Sequenced material: PBMCs, taken at surgery. The source of this sequence is a female donor with early-stage non-small cell lung cancer. The chain couples TRBV7-3 to TRBJ2-1; D unclear. CDR3 in DNA: TGTGCCAGCAGCTTATATGGAGACCAAGAGTACAATGAGCAGTTCTTC. Amino acid sequence: CASSLYGDQEYNEQFF. Full variable domain (rest looked up from reference TRBV7-3 and TRBJ2-1): GAGVSQTPSNKVTEKGKYVELRCDPISGHTALYWYRQSLGQGPEFLIYFQGTGAADDSGLPNDRFFAVRPEGSVSTLKIQRTERGDSAVYLCASSLYGDQEYNEQFFGPGTRLTVL.